The 11 T cell receptor beta chains below all came from one sample that was sequenced in a study of control samples from healthy donors and cancer patients. TCRdb's table, derived via immunoSEQ multiplex PCR, lists solely in-frame clones and lacks some. In the table there are 170,000 or so clones, more than 90% of which are singletons. Sequencing input: blood. Receptors originate from a woman in her 40s in good health.

This sequence joins TRBV29-1 and TRBJ2-1, with D possibly being TRBD1 or TRBD2 (6 bases each). CDR1 is SQVTM and CDR2 is ANQGSEA in the germline V gene. Trimming removed 4 bases at V and 7 bases at J, with 8 bases between. The CDR3 is 11 residues long. CDR3: CSVGGGNEQFF. In DNA form, the CDR3 reads TGCAGCGTTGGAGGGGGGAATGAGCAGTTCTTC.

The rearrangement links TRBV2 to TRBJ2-5, with 12 bases matching TRBD2. From germline, CDR1 is SNHLY and CDR2 FYNNEI. The junction had 6 bases not matched to a gene; V was cut back by 9 bases and J by 4 bases. The length of the CDR3 is 14 residues. The CDR3 loop reads CASRLAGEVETQYF. The CDR3 nucleotides read TGTGCCAGTCGACTAGCGGGGGAGGTAGAGACCCAGTACTTC.

The chain couples TRBV19 to TRBJ1-5; D ambiguous. The CDR3 covers 15 residues. Germline assignment: CDR1 LNHDA and CDR2 SQIVND (reference sequence). The V end was cut by 7 bases, the J end by 0 bases, with 13 bases between. The CDR3 here is CASTQTSYSNQPQHF. The CDR3 nucleotides are TGTGCCAGTACTCAGACAAGTTATAGCAATCAGCCCCAGCATTTT.

The V gene is TRBV7-6, the J gene TRBJ2-7; D possibly corresponds to TRBD1 (6 bases). CDR1 is SGHVS and CDR2 is FNYEAQ in the germline V gene. V lost 5 bases and J 5 bases, leaving 13 bases between the germline ends. The CDR3 length is 13 residues. In nucleotides, the CDR3 is TGTGCCAGCAGCAGTACAGGGTACAACGAGCAGTACTTC. Protein sequence: CASSSTGYNEQYF.

The chain joins TRBV12-3 or TRBV12-4 to TRBJ2-4; the match to TRBD2 covers 7 bases. This CDR3 is 13 amino acids long. After removal of 6 bases from V and 7 bases from J, the junction contained 6 bases not matched to a gene. The CDR3: CASRASGGNIQYF. The CDR3 DNA is TGTGCCAGCAGAGCTAGCGGTGGTAACATTCAGTACTTC.

The rearrangement uses TRBV7-6 and TRBJ1-5; 8 bases fit TRBD1. From germline, CDR1 is SGHVS and CDR2 FNYEAQ. The CDR3 is 15 residues long. V lost 2 bases and J lost 6; bases outside the gene matches: 6. CDR3: CASSLMQGALQPQHF. CDR3 DNA: TGTGCCAGCAGCTTAATGCAGGGGGCTCTTCAGCCCCAGCATTTT.

The chain uses TRBV19 and TRBJ1-5, with D unresolved. This CDR3 region has 15 residues. Trimming removed 0 bases from V and 0 bases from J, with 6 bases in between. Germline V CDR1 and CDR2: LNHDA, SQIVND (reference sequence). CDR3 nucleotide sequence: TGTGCCAGTAGTATAGACGGGGATAGCAATCAGCCCCAGCATTTT. The encoded protein is CASSIDGDSNQPQHF.

The chain carries TRBV19 and TRBJ1-2, with 9 nucleotides matching TRBD1. Germline V lookup: CDR1 LNHDA, CDR2 SQIVND (reference sequence). The CDR3 loop spans 14 amino acids. Trimming removed 5 bases from V and 4 bases from J; junction bases left unmatched: 5. The CDR3 DNA reads as TGTGCCAGTAGTGGGCGGGGACAGGGCTATGGCTACACCTTC. Translated, it gives CASSGRGQGYGYTF. Full variable domain (missing parts from reference TRBV19 and TRBJ1-2): DGGITQSPKYLFRKEGQNVTLSCEQNLNHDAMYWYRQDPGQGLRLIYYSQIVNDFQKGDIAEGYSVSREKKESFPLTVTSAQKNPTAFYLCASSGRGQGYGYTFGSGTRLTVV.

The V gene is TRBV30, the J gene TRBJ1-1; possible D gene TRBD1, 6 bases. Trimming removed 0 bases at V and 2 bases at J, with 22 bases between. The germline gives CDR1 GTSNPN, CDR2 SVGIG (reference sequence). The CDR3 has 18 residues. The DNA for the CDR3 is TGTGCCTGGAGTGTAGGCTTTTTGCAGGGGAGGGGAAACACTGAAGCTTTCTTT. Residues: CAWSVGFLQGRGNTEAFF.

The chain is built from TRBV24-1 and TRBJ1-3; TRBD1 is a possible D gene (6 bases). The V gene lost 4 bases and the J gene lost 6 bases, with 18 bases spanning the gap. Germline lookup yields CDR1 KGHDR and CDR2 SFDVKD. The CDR3 is made up of 16 amino acids. CDR3 DNA sequence: TGTGCCACCAGTGACCCCGGTAGGACAGAGAAAAACACCATATATTTT. Translated: CATSDPGRTEKNTIYF.

The V call is TRBV5-1, the J call TRBJ2-7, with a tentative D call TRBD1 (8 bases). Germline CDR1 SGHRS, CDR2 YFSETQ. V lost 3 bases to trimming and J lost 7 bases, with 17 bases between them. The CDR3 runs to 14 residues. The CDR3, as DNA: TGCGCCAGCAGCTCCCTCGGACAGGGAGGGGAGCAGTACTTC. Protein: CASSSLGQGGEQYF. Looking up the rest from reference TRBV5-1 and TRBJ2-7 gives the full variable domain: KAGVTQTPRYLIKTRGQQVTLSCSPISGHRSVSWYQQTPGQGLQFLFEYFSETQRNKGNFPGRFSGRQFSNSRSEMNVSTLELGDSALYLCASSSLGQGGEQYFGPGTRLTVT.